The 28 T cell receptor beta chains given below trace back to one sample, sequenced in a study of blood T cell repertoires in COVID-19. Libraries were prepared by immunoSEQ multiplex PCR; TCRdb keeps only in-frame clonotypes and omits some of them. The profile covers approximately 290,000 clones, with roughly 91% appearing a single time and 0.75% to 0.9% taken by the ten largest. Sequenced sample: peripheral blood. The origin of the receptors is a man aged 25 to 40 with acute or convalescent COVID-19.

The CDR3 loop is CAASRGQGAGELFF. The CDR3, as DNA: TGTGCCGCCTCGAGGGGACAGGGAGCCGGGGAGCTGTTTTTT. This chain uses TRBV27 with TRBJ2-2; 9 positions match TRBD1. Germline V gene lookup returns CDR1 MNHEY and CDR2 SMNVEV (reference sequence). The V segment lost 11 bases and the J segment 6 bases; nucleotides outside the gene matches: 10. The CDR3 is 14 residues long.

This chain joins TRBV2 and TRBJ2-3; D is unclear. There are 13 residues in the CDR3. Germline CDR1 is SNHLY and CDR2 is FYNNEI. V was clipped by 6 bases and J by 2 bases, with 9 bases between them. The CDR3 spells CASRWRHTDTQYF. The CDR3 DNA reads TGTGCCAGCAGGTGGCGGCACACAGATACGCAGTATTTT.

DNA of the CDR3: TGTGCCAGTAGTTGGCGGGGGCATGAAAAACTGTTTTTT. Protein: CASSWRGHEKLFF. V usage is TRBV19 and J usage is TRBJ1-4; tentatively, D is TRBD1 (6 bases). V shed 5 bases and J shed 6 bases, with 10 bases lying between them. The CDR3 is 13 residues long. In germline, CDR1 is LNHDA, CDR2 SQIVND (reference sequence).

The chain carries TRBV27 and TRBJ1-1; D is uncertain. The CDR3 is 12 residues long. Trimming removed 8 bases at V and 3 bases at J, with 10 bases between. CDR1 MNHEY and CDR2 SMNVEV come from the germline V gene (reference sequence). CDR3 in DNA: TGTGCCAGCTCCCGGAGGGACACTGAAGCTTTCTTT. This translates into CASSRRDTEAFF.

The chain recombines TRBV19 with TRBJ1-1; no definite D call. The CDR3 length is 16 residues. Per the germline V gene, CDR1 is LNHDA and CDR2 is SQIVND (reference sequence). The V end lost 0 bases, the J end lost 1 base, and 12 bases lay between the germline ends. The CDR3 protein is CASSIDSNRWNTEAFF. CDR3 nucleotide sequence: TGTGCCAGTAGTATAGATTCAAATCGGTGGAACACTGAAGCTTTCTTT.

CDR3 DNA: TGCGCCAGCAGTGAGAAGGGGACAGCTGGAAACACCATATATTTT. It translates to CASSEKGTAGNTIYF. The chain employs TRBV10-1 and TRBJ1-3; 7 bases fit TRBD1. Germline-derived CDR1 and CDR2 are WNHNN and SYGVQD (reference sequence). J was trimmed by 2 bases and V by 2 bases; bases with no gene match: 3. The CDR3 length is 15 residues.

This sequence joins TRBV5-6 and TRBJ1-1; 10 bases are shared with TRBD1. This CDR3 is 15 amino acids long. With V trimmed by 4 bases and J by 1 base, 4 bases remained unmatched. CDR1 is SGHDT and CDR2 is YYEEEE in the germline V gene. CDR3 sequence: CASSLRTGGNTEAFF. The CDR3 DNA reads TGTGCCAGCAGCCTAAGGACAGGGGGGAACACTGAAGCTTTCTTT.

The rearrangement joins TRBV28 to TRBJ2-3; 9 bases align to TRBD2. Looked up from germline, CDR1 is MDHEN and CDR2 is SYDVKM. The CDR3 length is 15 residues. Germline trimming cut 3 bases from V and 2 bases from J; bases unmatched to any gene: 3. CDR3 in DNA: TGTGCCAGCAGTTTGAGCGGGAGGCCCACAGATACGCAGTATTTT. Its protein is CASSLSGRPTDTQYF.

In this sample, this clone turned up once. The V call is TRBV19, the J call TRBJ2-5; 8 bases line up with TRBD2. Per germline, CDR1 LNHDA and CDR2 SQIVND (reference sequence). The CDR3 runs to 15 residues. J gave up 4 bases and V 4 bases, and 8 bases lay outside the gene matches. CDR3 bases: TGTGCCAGTAGTAATCAAGCGGGAGCTGGAGAGACCCAGTACTTC. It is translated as CASSNQAGAGETQYF. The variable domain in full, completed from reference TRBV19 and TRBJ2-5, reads DGGITQSPKYLFRKEGQNVTLSCEQNLNHDAMYWYRQDPGQGLRLIYYSQIVNDFQKGDIAEGYSVSREKKESFPLTVTSAQKNPTAFYLCASSNQAGAGETQYFGPGTRLLVL.

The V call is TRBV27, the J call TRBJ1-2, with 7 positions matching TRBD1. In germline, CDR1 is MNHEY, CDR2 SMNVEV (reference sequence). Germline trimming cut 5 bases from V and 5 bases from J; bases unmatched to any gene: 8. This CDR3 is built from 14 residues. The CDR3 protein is CASSGRDRLYGYTF. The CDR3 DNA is TGTGCCAGCAGTGGCCGGGACAGATTGTATGGCTACACCTTC.

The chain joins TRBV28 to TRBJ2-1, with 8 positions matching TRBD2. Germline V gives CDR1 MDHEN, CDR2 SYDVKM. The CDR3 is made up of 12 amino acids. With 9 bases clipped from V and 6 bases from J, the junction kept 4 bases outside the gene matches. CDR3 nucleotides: TGTGCCAGTTTAGCGGGATTCAATGAGCAGTTCTTC. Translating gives CASLAGFNEQFF.

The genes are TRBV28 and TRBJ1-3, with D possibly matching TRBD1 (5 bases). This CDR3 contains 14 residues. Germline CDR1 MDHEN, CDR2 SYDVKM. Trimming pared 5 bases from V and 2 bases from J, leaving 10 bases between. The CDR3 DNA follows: TGTGCCAGCAGTCCTCGACAGACTGGAAACACCATATATTTT. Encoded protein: CASSPRQTGNTIYF.

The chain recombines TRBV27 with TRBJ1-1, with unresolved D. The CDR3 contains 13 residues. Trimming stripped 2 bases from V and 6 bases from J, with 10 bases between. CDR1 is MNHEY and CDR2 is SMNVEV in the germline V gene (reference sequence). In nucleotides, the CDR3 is TGTGCCAGCAGTTTAAGCCTTTTGGCTGAAGCTTTCTTT. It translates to CASSLSLLAEAFF.

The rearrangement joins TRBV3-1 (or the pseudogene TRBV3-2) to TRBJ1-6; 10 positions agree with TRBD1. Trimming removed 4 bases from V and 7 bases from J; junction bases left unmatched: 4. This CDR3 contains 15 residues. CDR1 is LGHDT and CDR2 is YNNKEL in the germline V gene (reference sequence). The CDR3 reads CASSRGQGRNSPLHF. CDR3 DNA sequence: TGTGCCAGCAGCCGGGGACAGGGGAGGAATTCACCCCTCCACTTT.

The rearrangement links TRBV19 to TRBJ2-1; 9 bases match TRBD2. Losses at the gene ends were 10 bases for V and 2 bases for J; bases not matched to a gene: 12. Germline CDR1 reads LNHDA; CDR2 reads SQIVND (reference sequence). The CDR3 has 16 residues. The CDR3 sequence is CATHRSGSGAYNEQFF. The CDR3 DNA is TGTGCCACCCATCGTAGCGGGAGTGGAGCCTACAATGAGCAGTTCTTC.

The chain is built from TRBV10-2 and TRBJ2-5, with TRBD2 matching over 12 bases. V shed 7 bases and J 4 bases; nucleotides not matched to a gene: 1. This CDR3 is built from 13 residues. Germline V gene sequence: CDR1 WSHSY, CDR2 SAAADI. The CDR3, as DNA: TGCGCCAGCACTAGCGGGGGGGCAGAGACCCAGTACTTC. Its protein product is CASTSGGAETQYF.

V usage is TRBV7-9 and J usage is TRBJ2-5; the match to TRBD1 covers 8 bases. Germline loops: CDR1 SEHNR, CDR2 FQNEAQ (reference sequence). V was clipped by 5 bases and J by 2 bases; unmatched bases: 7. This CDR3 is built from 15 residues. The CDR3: CASSIYRQGQETQYF. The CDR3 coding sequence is TGTGCCAGCAGCATATACCGACAGGGGCAAGAGACCCAGTACTTC.

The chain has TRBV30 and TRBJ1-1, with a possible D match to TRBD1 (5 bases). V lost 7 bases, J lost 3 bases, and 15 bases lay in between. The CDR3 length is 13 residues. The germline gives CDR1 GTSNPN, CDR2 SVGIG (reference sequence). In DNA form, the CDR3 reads TGTGCCTCCACAGGTCTGGGTTACACTGAAGCTTTCTTT. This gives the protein CASTGLGYTEAFF.

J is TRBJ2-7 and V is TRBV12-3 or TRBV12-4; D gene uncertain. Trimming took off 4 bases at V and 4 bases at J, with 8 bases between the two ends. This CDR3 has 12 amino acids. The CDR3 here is CASSSSLYEQYF. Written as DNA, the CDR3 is TGTGCCAGCAGTTCTTCCCTTTACGAGCAGTACTTC.

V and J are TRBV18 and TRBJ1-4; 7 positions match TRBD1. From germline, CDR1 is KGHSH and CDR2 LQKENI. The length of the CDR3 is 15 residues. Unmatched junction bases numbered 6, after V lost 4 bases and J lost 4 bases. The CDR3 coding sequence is TGTGCCAGCTCACACAGGGGATCCGGTAATGAAAAACTGTTTTTT. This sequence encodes CASSHRGSGNEKLFF. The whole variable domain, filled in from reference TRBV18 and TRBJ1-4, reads NAGVMQNPRHLVRRRGQEARLRCSPMKGHSHVYWYRQLPEEGLKFMVYLQKENIIDESGMPKERFSAEFPKEGPSILRIQQVVRGDSAAYFCASSHRGSGNEKLFFGSGTQLSVL.

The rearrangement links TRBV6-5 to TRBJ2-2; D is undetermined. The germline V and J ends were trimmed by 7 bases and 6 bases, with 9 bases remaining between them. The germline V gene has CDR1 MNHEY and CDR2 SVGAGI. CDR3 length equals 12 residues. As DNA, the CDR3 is TGTGCCAGCACCCTGGGCCCCGGGGAGCTGTTTTTT. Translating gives CASTLGPGELFF.

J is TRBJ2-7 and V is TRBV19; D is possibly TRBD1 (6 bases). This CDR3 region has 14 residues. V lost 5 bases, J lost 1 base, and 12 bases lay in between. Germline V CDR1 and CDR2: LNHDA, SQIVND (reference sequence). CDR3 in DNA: TGTGCCAGTAGTGCCCTCACAGGGTCCTACGAGCAGTACTTC. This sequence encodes CASSALTGSYEQYF.

CDR3 loop: CASSLTDTGNQPQHF. In nucleotides, the CDR3 is TGTGCCAGCAGCCTCACCGATACTGGCAATCAGCCCCAGCATTTT. The chain employs TRBV11-2 and TRBJ1-5; D gene ambiguous. The V end was cut by 5 bases, the J end by 2 bases, with 13 bases between. Germline V gene lookup returns CDR1 SGHAT and CDR2 FQNNGV. This CDR3 region has 15 residues.

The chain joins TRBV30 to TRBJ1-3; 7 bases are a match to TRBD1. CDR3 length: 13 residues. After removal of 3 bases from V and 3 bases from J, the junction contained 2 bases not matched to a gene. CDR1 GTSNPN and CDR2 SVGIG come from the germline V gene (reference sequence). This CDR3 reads CAWSTGVGNTIYF. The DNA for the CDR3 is TGTGCCTGGAGCACAGGGGTTGGAAACACCATATATTTT.

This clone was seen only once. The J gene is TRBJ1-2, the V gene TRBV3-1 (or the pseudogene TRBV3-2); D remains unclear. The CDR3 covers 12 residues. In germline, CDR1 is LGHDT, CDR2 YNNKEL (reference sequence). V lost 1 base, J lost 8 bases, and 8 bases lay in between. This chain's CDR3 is CASSQGTAGYTF. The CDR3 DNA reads TGTGCCAGCAGCCAAGGCACTGCAGGCTACACCTTC.

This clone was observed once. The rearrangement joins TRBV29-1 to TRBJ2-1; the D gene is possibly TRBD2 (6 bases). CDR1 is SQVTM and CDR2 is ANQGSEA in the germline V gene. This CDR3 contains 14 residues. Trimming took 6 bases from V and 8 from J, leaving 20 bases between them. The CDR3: CSVQLDARRDEQFF. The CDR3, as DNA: TGCAGCGTCCAACTAGACGCCCGGAGGGATGAGCAGTTCTTC.

CDR3 bases: TGTGCCAGTCGACCGGACTCCTCTCGAAACATTCAGTACTTC. This gives the protein CASRPDSSRNIQYF. V gene TRBV27 combines with J gene TRBJ2-4, with D possibly being TRBD2 (5 bases). V gave up 9 bases and J gave up 6 bases, with 18 bases separating them. The CDR3 runs to 14 residues. Germline V gives CDR1 MNHEY, CDR2 SMNVEV (reference sequence).

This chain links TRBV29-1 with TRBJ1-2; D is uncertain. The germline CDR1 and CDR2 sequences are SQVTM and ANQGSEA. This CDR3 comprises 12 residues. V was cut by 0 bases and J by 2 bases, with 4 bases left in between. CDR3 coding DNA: TGCAGCGTTGAAGACAGAAACTATGGCTACACCTTC. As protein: CSVEDRNYGYTF.